This record covers a single T cell receptor (beta chain). The antigen is undetermined. The data were taken from a study of T cells expressing NK-cell markers. Background on the study: The study drew TCR beta repertoires from sorted CD3+CD56+NKG2C+, CD3+CD56+NKG2C- and CD3+CD56-NKG2C+ T cells.

The CDR3 has 15 residues. Germline values: CDR1 SGHTA, CDR2 FQGNSA. TCRdb re-called the 5' RACE reads and shows each CDR3 protein once, DNA omitted. This sample's table reports 500,000 to 600,000 distinct CDR3 sequences. Findings and caveats of the study: Topping the CD3+CD56-NKG2C+ fraction as well were these clonotypes, in a few donors. The dominant NKG2C+ clonotypes represented roughly 1.0-7.5% of CD8+ T cells in over 5 donors. There remained a lack of clarity about HCMV specificity of expanded NKG2C+ T cell clones.

This TCR was sampled from a man younger than 30 in good health. V gene TRBV7-2 combines with J gene TRBJ2-1; the D call from TCRdb, TRBD2, cannot be confirmed without DNA. The sample consisted of blood T cells: a sorted CD56 or NKG2C T cell subset, CD4+ or CD8+ T cells, or bulk PBMC T cells (not recorded which). CDR3 amino acids: CASSQRAGQNNEQFF.